Following are 17 T cell receptor beta chains from one sample sequenced in a study of blood T cell repertoires in COVID-19. Here immunoSEQ multiplex PCR was the method, and the copy in TCRdb shows in-frame clones only, minus some. The profile shows 55,000 to 75,000 clones, about 93% of them singletons. Sample: peripheral blood. These TCRs come from a human donor in a cohort sampled during active COVID-19.

The CDR3 sequence is CASSPGIGTARSGANVLTF. CDR3 bases: TGTGCCAGCAGCCCGGGTATAGGGACAGCCCGATCTGGGGCCAACGTCCTGACTTTC. The genes are TRBV5-5 and TRBJ2-6, with TRBD1 matching over 7 bases. Per germline, CDR1 SGHKS and CDR2 YYEKEE (reference sequence). CDR3 length: 19 residues. The ends lost 4 bases at V and 1 base at J; junction bases unmatched: 14.

The V and J genes are TRBV12-3 or TRBV12-4 and TRBJ1-2; weak D call: TRBD1 (5 bases). Trimming shortened V by 4 bases and J by 6 bases, and 9 bases separated the two germline ends. The CDR3 consists of 12 residues. As DNA, the CDR3 is TGTGCCAGCAGTTATGTAGGGGATGGCTACACCTTC. It specifies CASSYVGDGYTF.

The CDR3 sequence is CASSMDRNLFF. Here the CDR3 DNA reads TGTGCCAGTAGTATGGACAGGAACCTGTTTTTT. This chain uses TRBV19 with TRBJ1-4; the match to TRBD1 covers 7 bases. Germline CDR1 LNHDA, CDR2 SQIVND (reference sequence). The CDR3 contains 11 residues. J gave up 14 bases and V 3 bases, and 3 bases lay outside the gene matches.

The CDR3 nucleotides read TGTGCCAGCAGCTTCGATTTGAAACAGGGTTCTACTCAGCCCCAGCATTTT. It codes for CASSFDLKQGSTQPQHF. The chain uses TRBV11-2 and TRBJ1-5; perhaps TRBD1 as D (6 bases). V lost 3 bases and J lost 6, with 21 bases in between. The CDR3 is 17 amino acids. Germline lookup yields CDR1 SGHAT and CDR2 FQNNGV.

This chain joins TRBV6-2 or TRBV6-3 and TRBJ1-5; maybe TRBD1 (5 bases). CDR3 length: 15 residues. Germline assignment: CDR1 MNHEY and CDR2 SVGEGT. V was shortened by 2 bases and J by 0 bases, with 8 bases between the two germline ends. The CDR3: CASSYRDSSNQPQHF. CDR3 DNA: TGTGCCAGCAGTTACCGCGACAGTAGCAATCAGCCCCAGCATTTT.

The chain recombines TRBV27 with TRBJ2-7, with 8 bases lining up with TRBD2. V trimming: 3 bases; J trimming: 5 bases; junction bases outside the gene matches: 9. The CDR3 is 15 amino acids. The germline CDR1 and CDR2 sequences are MNHEY and SMNVEV (reference sequence). The chain's CDR3 is CASSLDVAGLDEQYF. Here the CDR3 DNA reads TGTGCCAGCAGTTTGGACGTAGCGGGGTTAGACGAGCAGTACTTC.

The V and J genes are TRBV30 and TRBJ1-6; 7 bases align to TRBD1. With V trimmed by 0 bases and J by 0 bases, 11 bases remained unmatched. The germline V gene has CDR1 GTSNPN and CDR2 SVGIG (reference sequence). The CDR3 totals 19 residues. DNA of the CDR3: TGTGCCTGGAGTGTACGGACAGGCCAAACTAGCTCCTATAATTCACCCCTCCACTTT. This encodes CAWSVRTGQTSSYNSPLHF.

V is TRBV21-1 and J is TRBJ1-5. TRBV21-1 is a pseudogene segment. This CDR3 comprises 17 residues. CDR3 amino acids: CASSNKLLGGPNQPQHF. The CDR3 coding sequence is TGTGCCAGCAGCAACAAGCTACTGGGGGGGCCTAATCAGCCCCAGCATTTT.

In its sample, this clone was seen once. The chain carries TRBV4-2 and TRBJ2-7, with 7 bases that match TRBD1. V lost 1 base to trimming and J lost 1 base; unmatched junction nucleotides: 4. Germline lookup yields CDR1 LGHNA and CDR2 YNFKEQ. This CDR3 contains 15 residues. This chain's CDR3 is CASSQATGDSYEQYF. The CDR3 DNA reads as TGTGCCAGCAGCCAAGCCACAGGGGATTCCTACGAGCAGTACTTC.

The V call is TRBV6-2 or TRBV6-3, the J call TRBJ2-7; a possible D gene is TRBD1 (7 bases). CDR3 length equals 15 residues. V lost 2 bases to trimming and J lost 3 bases, with 14 bases between them. CDR1 is MNHEY, CDR2 SVGEGT, per germline. The CDR3 is CASSYPQGGLYEQYF. The DNA for the CDR3 is TGTGCCAGCAGTTACCCTCAGGGGGGCCTCTACGAGCAGTACTTC.

The CDR3 DNA is TGTGCCAGCAATCCCGGGACAGCAGATGAGACCCAGTACTTC. Translation: CASNPGTADETQYF. V usage is TRBV6-5 and J usage is TRBJ2-5; TRBD1 agrees at 7 bases. Germline lookup yields CDR1 MNHEY and CDR2 SVGAGI. The CDR3 consists of 14 residues. V dropped 7 bases and J dropped 5; count of bases not matched to a gene: 10.

The chain couples TRBV5-6 to TRBJ2-3; the match to TRBD2 covers 7 bases. V lost 0 bases, J lost 3 bases, and 4 bases stayed unmatched. This CDR3 is 15 amino acids long. Germline V gene lookup returns CDR1 SGHDT and CDR2 YYEEEE. CDR3 amino acids: CASSLAGGLTDTQYF. The CDR3 DNA follows: TGTGCCAGCAGCTTGGCGGGGGGACTAACAGATACGCAGTATTTT.

The chain carries TRBV7-8 and TRBJ1-1; D may be TRBD1 (5 bases). Germline V gene sequence: CDR1 SGHVS, CDR2 FQNEAQ. V lost 5 bases and J lost 1, with 17 bases in between. The CDR3 sequence is 16 residues long. The CDR3: CASSGGSLISNTEAFF. In nucleotides, the CDR3 is TGTGCCAGCAGCGGGGGGTCCCTTATTTCGAACACTGAAGCTTTCTTT.

This clone has just a few counts. The chain combines TRBV7-9 with TRBJ1-4, with a tentative D call TRBD1 (6 bases). The length of the CDR3 is 15 residues. The V and J ends lost 11 bases and 3 bases respectively, with 19 bases between them. CDR1 is SEHNR and CDR2 is FQNEAQ in the germline V gene (reference sequence). CDR3 DNA sequence: TGTGCCCACCACGAGGGGGAAGCGTCTAATGAAAAACTGTTTTTT. Its protein is CAHHEGEASNEKLFF.

This chain connects TRBV9 to TRBJ2-3; 7 bases agree with TRBD1. V lost 4 bases and J lost 1; bases outside the gene matches: 6. The CDR3 loop spans 15 amino acids. CDR1 SGDLS and CDR2 YYNGEE come from the germline V gene. CDR3 nucleotide sequence: TGTGCCAGCAGCCCAGGGACAGCCGGCACAGATACGCAGTATTTT. Protein product: CASSPGTAGTDTQYF. Variable domain in full (rest from reference TRBV9 and TRBJ2-3): DSGVTQTPKHLITATGQRVTLRCSPRSGDLSVYWYQQSLDQGLQFLIQYYNGEERAKGNILERFSAQQFPDLHSELNLSSLELGDSALYFCASSPGTAGTDTQYFGPGTRLTVL.

The rearrangement links TRBV10-3 to TRBJ1-2, with 8 bases matching TRBD1. Germline lookup yields CDR1 ENHRY and CDR2 SYGVKD. The J segment lost 5 bases and the V segment lost 9 bases, leaving 8 bases of the junction unmatched. This CDR3 spans 13 amino acids. The CDR3: CAIEDRDGYGYTF. The CDR3 nucleotides read TGTGCCATAGAGGACAGGGATGGTTATGGCTACACCTTC.

The chain couples TRBV19 to TRBJ1-2; a possible D gene is TRBD1 (6 bases). This CDR3 region has 13 residues. CDR1 is LNHDA, CDR2 SQIVND, per germline (reference sequence). V lost 4 bases and J 3 bases, leaving 9 bases between the germline ends. The CDR3 DNA follows: TGTGCCAGTAGTACCGGACAGTACTATGGCTACACCTTC. Its translation: CASSTGQYYGYTF. The variable domain in full, completed from reference TRBV19 and TRBJ1-2, reads DGGITQSPKYLFRKEGQNVTLSCEQNLNHDAMYWYRQDPGQGLRLIYYSQIVNDFQKGDIAEGYSVSREKKESFPLTVTSAQKNPTAFYLCASSTGQYYGYTFGSGTRLTVV.